Each of the 24 T cell receptor beta chains below was sequenced from the same sample in a study of T cell responses to AZD1222 COVID-19 vaccine (TCRdb year 2021). Libraries were built with the immunoSEQ multiplex PCR assay. TCRdb provides this immuneACCESS table in a form limited to in-frame rearrangements. Some clones are lacking; in checked studies, under half of them reflect an unresolved V gene, and why the rest are absent is not known. For this sample there are about 140,000 clones; almost 90% appear just once. The ten largest clonotypes hold 1.5% to 2% of the sample. This sample's time point label indicates: about 28 days (+/-7) after the second vaccine dose. Material: peripheral blood, obtained 28 days after the second AZD1222 dose. Receptor source: an adult who received the AZD1222 COVID-19 vaccine.

The genes are TRBV9 and TRBJ2-1; 12 bases agree with TRBD2. Per the germline V gene, CDR1 is SGDLS and CDR2 is YYNGEE. The CDR3 runs to 15 residues. V lost 3 bases, J lost 4 bases, and 2 bases stayed unmatched. In DNA, the CDR3 is TGTGCCAGCAGCGAGGGACTAGCGGGTTACAATGAGCAGTTCTTC. It specifies CASSEGLAGYNEQFF.

The V call is TRBV5-6, the J call TRBJ2-3; TRBD2 matches at 8 bases. Germline CDR1 reads SGHDT; CDR2 reads YYEEEE. There are 16 residues in the CDR3. V lost 4 bases to trimming and J lost 4 bases; unmatched junction nucleotides: 11. The CDR3 protein is CASSAFGGAGADTQYF. The CDR3, as DNA: TGTGCCAGCAGCGCGTTCGGGGGGGCGGGCGCAGATACGCAGTATTTT. Variable domain in full (rest from reference TRBV5-6 and TRBJ2-3): DAGVTQSPTHLIKTRGQQVTLRCSPKSGHDTVSWYQQALGQGPQFIFQYYEEEERQRGNFPDRFSGHQFPNYSSELNVNALLLGDSALYLCASSAFGGAGADTQYFGPGTRLTVL.

This chain joins TRBV30 and TRBJ1-2, with D uncertain. Germline values: CDR1 GTSNPN, CDR2 SVGIG (reference sequence). The CDR3 has 12 residues. Trimming stripped 0 bases from V and 7 bases from J, with 9 bases between. DNA of the CDR3: TGTGCCTGGAGTGTAACCCCAGCTGGCTACACCTTC. This encodes CAWSVTPAGYTF. The full variable domain, in which reference TRBV30 and TRBJ1-2 provide the parts outside the CDR3, is SQTIHQWPATLVQPVGSPLSLECTVEGTSNPNLYWYRQAAGRGLQLLFYSVGIGQISSEVPQNLSASRPQDRQFILSSKKLLLSDSGFYLCAWSVTPAGYTFGSGTRLTVV.

The chain is built from TRBV28 and TRBJ1-4; 9 bases line up with TRBD1. This CDR3 has 15 residues. Germline loops: CDR1 MDHEN, CDR2 SYDVKM. The V segment lost 5 bases and the J segment 7 bases; nucleotides outside the gene matches: 8. The DNA of the CDR3 is TGTGCCAGCAGTATGCTACAGGGGGCGGTTGAAAAACTGTTTTTT. Amino acids: CASSMLQGAVEKLFF.

The J gene is TRBJ2-7, the V gene TRBV25-1; D perhaps matches TRBD2 (6 bases). Germline values: CDR1 MGHDK, CDR2 SYGVNS. The V end lost 10 bases, the J end lost 0 bases, and 13 bases lay between the germline ends. The CDR3 has 13 residues. CDR3 sequence reads: CATLGGSSYEQYF. DNA for the CDR3: TGTGCCACCCTTGGAGGGAGCTCCTACGAGCAGTACTTC.

The rearrangement uses TRBV4-2 and TRBJ1-1; D remains ambiguous. CDR1 LGHNA and CDR2 YNFKEQ come from the germline V gene. The length of the CDR3 is 13 residues. The germline V and J ends were trimmed by 0 bases and 7 bases, with 9 bases remaining between them. The DNA for the CDR3 is TGTGCCAGCAGCCAAGATCATCTTGGTGAAGCTTTCTTT. This encodes CASSQDHLGEAFF.

V usage is TRBV5-1 and J usage is TRBJ2-2; perhaps TRBD2 as D (5 bases). CDR1 SGHRS and CDR2 YFSETQ come from the germline V gene. Between the trimmed V and J ends, which lost 2 bases and 1 base, there was a span of 9 bases. The CDR3 is 15 amino acids. CDR3 sequence: CASSFGGRNTGELFF. CDR3 coding DNA: TGCGCCAGCAGCTTCGGAGGCCGGAACACCGGGGAGCTGTTTTTT.

The chain joins TRBV5-4 to TRBJ2-3, with a possible D match to TRBD2 (5 bases). The V and J ends lost 3 bases and 1 base respectively, with 12 bases between them. The CDR3 runs to 15 residues. In germline, CDR1 is SGHNT, CDR2 YYREEE (reference sequence). Here the CDR3 reads CASSSGDSGTDTQYF. Here the CDR3 DNA reads TGTGCCAGCAGCTCCGGGGATTCGGGCACAGATACGCAGTATTTT.

The V gene is TRBV10-3, the J gene TRBJ1-1; TRBD1 matches at 11 bases. Germline lookup yields CDR1 ENHRY and CDR2 SYGVKD. The CDR3 is 12 residues long. Trimming removed 6 bases from V and 11 bases from J; junction bases left unmatched: 5. CDR3 in amino acids: CAIRGDRGEAFF. The CDR3 DNA reads TGTGCCATCAGGGGGGACAGGGGGGAGGCTTTCTTT.

The V gene is TRBV5-1, the J gene TRBJ2-2, with TRBD1 matching 10 bases. The CDR3 contains 16 residues. V dropped 6 bases and J dropped 4; count of bases not matched to a gene: 9. Germline V gene data show CDR1 as SGHRS and CDR2 as YFSETQ. The CDR3 sequence is CASTHRDRGITGELFF. The DNA of the CDR3 is TGCGCCAGCACTCACCGGGACAGGGGTATCACCGGGGAGCTGTTTTTT. Based on the CDR3 plus reference TRBV5-1 and TRBJ2-2, the full variable domain is KAGVTQTPRYLIKTRGQQVTLSCSPISGHRSVSWYQQTPGQGLQFLFEYFSETQRNKGNFPGRFSGRQFSNSRSEMNVSTLELGDSALYLCASTHRDRGITGELFFGEGSRLTVL.

This chain connects TRBV25-1 to TRBJ2-3; tentatively, D is TRBD2 (6 bases). This CDR3 has 16 residues. Germline CDR1 is MGHDK and CDR2 is SYGVNS. V was trimmed by 4 bases and J by 1 base, leaving 15 bases between them. CDR3 in DNA: TGTGCCAGCAGTGCTGGACTACTCAAAGGCACAGATACGCAGTATTTT. Its protein product is CASSAGLLKGTDTQYF. Variable domain in full (rest from reference TRBV25-1 and TRBJ2-3): EADIYQTPRYLVIGTGKKITLECSQTMGHDKMYWYQQDPGMELHLIHYSYGVNSTEKGDLSSESTVSRIRTEHFPLTLESARPSHTSQYLCASSAGLLKGTDTQYFGPGTRLTVL.

The rearrangement uses TRBV5-4 and TRBJ1-1, with 7 bases that match TRBD1. Germline CDR1 and CDR2: SGHNT and YYREEE (reference sequence). V trimming: 4 bases; J trimming: 11 bases; junction bases outside the gene matches: 11. This CDR3 comprises 13 residues. The CDR3 DNA follows: TGTGCCAGCAGCACAGGACAGGCCAGGGAGGCTTTCTTT. Translating it yields CASSTGQAREAFF.

The chain recombines TRBV30 with TRBJ1-1; TRBD1 is a possible D gene (5 bases). The CDR3 length is 14 residues. V was clipped by 0 bases and J by 5 bases, with 13 bases between them. Germline V gives CDR1 GTSNPN, CDR2 SVGIG (reference sequence). CDR3 DNA: TGTGCCTGGAGTGTATCCAGGGTTAGGACTGAAGCTTTCTTT. It yields the protein CAWSVSRVRTEAFF.

V gene TRBV28 combines with J gene TRBJ1-2; the D gene is possibly TRBD1 (5 bases). V was clipped by 8 bases and J by 6 bases, with 16 bases between them. Germline V lookup: CDR1 MDHEN, CDR2 SYDVKM. This CDR3 spans 13 amino acids. CDR3 nucleotide sequence: TGTGCCAGCGGGACTCAGAATCGGGATGGCTACACCTTC. The encoded protein is CASGTQNRDGYTF.

This clone showed up just once. The chain has TRBV5-4 and TRBJ1-2, with D possibly matching TRBD1 (5 bases). The germline V and J ends were trimmed by 2 bases and 8 bases, with 19 bases remaining between them. The CDR3 runs to 15 residues. CDR1 is SGHNT, CDR2 YYREEE, per germline (reference sequence). The CDR3 DNA is TGTGCCAGCAGCTTCCGACAGTCACGGGTGACAGGCTACACCTTC. This codes for CASSFRQSRVTGYTF.

This chain uses TRBV7-8 with TRBJ2-1; D remains ambiguous. Trimming took off 5 bases at V and 2 bases at J, with 4 bases between the two ends. This CDR3 has 12 residues. Germline lookup yields CDR1 SGHVS and CDR2 FQNEAQ. The chain's CDR3 is CASSQTYNEQFF. The CDR3 DNA is TGTGCCAGCAGCCAAACCTACAATGAGCAGTTCTTC.

This clone was recorded only once. The gene calls are TRBV30 and TRBJ1-1, with D uncertain. The ends were cut back, 0 bases at V and 6 bases at J, with 11 bases in the middle. CDR1 is GTSNPN, CDR2 SVGIG, per germline (reference sequence). The CDR3 runs to 13 residues. CDR3 DNA: TGTGCCTGGAGTGTATGGAGTCTCGCTGAAGCTTTCTTT. This codes for CAWSVWSLAEAFF. Together with reference TRBV30 and TRBJ1-1, the CDR3 gives the full variable domain: SQTIHQWPATLVQPVGSPLSLECTVEGTSNPNLYWYRQAAGRGLQLLFYSVGIGQISSEVPQNLSASRPQDRQFILSSKKLLLSDSGFYLCAWSVWSLAEAFFGQGTRLTVV.

The chain joins TRBV19 to TRBJ2-5, with 9 bases fitting TRBD2. This CDR3 is 13 amino acids long. Germline V gene sequence: CDR1 LNHDA, CDR2 SQIVND (reference sequence). The V and J ends lost 4 bases and 4 bases, in that order; junction bases with no gene match: 1. The CDR3 DNA reads as TGTGCCAGTAGTAGGGGACTAGCAGAGACCCAGTACTTC. As protein: CASSRGLAETQYF.

The rearrangement uses TRBV12-3 or TRBV12-4 and TRBJ1-2; D is unclear. The CDR3 contains 13 residues. V gave up 6 bases and J gave up 2 bases, with 10 bases separating them. CDR3: CASSRGPNYGYTF. The CDR3 region has the DNA TGTGCCAGCAGCCGTGGACCAAACTATGGCTACACCTTC.

The chain joins TRBV21-1 to TRBJ1-5; whether TRBD1, the table's D call, matches the DNA was not checked. TRBV21-1 counts as a pseudogene. There are 19 residues in the CDR3. The CDR3: CASSKGNPNGTRKNQPQHF. The CDR3 nucleotides read TGTGCCAGCAGCAAAGGAAACCCCAACGGGACAAGGAAGAATCAGCCCCAGCATTTT.

Comment on this clone: One end of the junction does not line up with germline, which may come from a read error. The genes are TRBV3-1 (or the pseudogene TRBV3-2) and TRBJ1-5; D not resolved. The CDR3 spans 13 residues. Germline CDR1 LGHDT, CDR2 YNNKEL (reference sequence). The DNA for the CDR3 is TGTGCCAGCAGCCAAGGACCCAATCAGTCCCAGCATTTT. Its translation is CASSQGPNQSQHF.

This chain links TRBV4-3 with TRBJ2-7; 8 bases fit TRBD2. Germline V gene lookup returns CDR1 LGHNA and CDR2 YSLEER. The CDR3 is 15 amino acids. The V gene end was trimmed by 1 base and the J gene end by 7 bases; junction bases not matched to a gene: 9. Here the CDR3 reads CASSQADSGIGEQYF. CDR3 coding DNA: TGCGCCAGCAGCCAAGCGGATAGCGGGATTGGAGAGCAGTACTTC.

This chain links TRBV10-3 with TRBJ2-7; 10 bases line up with TRBD1. The germline V gene has CDR1 ENHRY and CDR2 SYGVKD. The CDR3 has 14 amino acids. The CDR3 sequence: CAIRDPGTGVFPHV. The CDR3 bases are TGTGCCATCAGAGATCCCGGGACAGGGGTTTTCCCCCACGTC.

The chain has TRBV19 and TRBJ1-5, with a possible D match to TRBD1 (5 bases). This CDR3 comprises 14 residues. The V gene lost 4 bases and the J gene lost 4 bases, with 11 bases spanning the gap. Germline V lookup: CDR1 LNHDA, CDR2 SQIVND (reference sequence). The CDR3 coding sequence is TGTGCCAGTAGTACGGGACCGCCAAATCAGCCCCAGCATTTT. Translation gives CASSTGPPNQPQHF.